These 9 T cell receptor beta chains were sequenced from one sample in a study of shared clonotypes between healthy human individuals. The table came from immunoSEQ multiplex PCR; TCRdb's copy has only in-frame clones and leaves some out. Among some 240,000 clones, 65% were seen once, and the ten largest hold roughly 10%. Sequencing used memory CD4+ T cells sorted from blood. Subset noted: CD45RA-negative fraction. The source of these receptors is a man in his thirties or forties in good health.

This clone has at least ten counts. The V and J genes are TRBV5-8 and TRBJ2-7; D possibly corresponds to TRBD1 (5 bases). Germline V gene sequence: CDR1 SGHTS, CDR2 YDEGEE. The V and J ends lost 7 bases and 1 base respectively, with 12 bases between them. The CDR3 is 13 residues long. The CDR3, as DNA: TGTGCCAGCCTTCGGACACCTTCCTACGAGCAGTACTTC. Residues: CASLRTPSYEQYF.

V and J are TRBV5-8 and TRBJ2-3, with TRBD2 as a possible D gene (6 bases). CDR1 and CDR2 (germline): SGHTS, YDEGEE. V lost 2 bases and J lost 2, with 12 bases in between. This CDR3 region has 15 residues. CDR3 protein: CASSLPGVDTDTQYF. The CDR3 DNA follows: TGTGCCAGCAGCTTACCGGGGGTGGACACAGATACGCAGTATTTT.

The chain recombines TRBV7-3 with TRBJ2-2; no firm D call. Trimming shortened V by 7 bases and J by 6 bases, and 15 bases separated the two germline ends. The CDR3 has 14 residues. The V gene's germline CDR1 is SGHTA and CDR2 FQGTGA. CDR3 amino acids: CASTPSGAPGELFF. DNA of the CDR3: TGTGCCAGCACCCCGAGTGGAGCCCCCGGGGAGCTGTTTTTT.

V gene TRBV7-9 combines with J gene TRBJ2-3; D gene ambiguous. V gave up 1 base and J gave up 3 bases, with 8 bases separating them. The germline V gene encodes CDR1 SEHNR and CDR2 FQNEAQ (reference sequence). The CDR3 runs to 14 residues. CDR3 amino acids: CASSLEGRTDTQYF. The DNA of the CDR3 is TGTGCCAGCAGCTTAGAAGGGCGTACAGATACGCAGTATTTT. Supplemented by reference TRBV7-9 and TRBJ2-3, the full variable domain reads DTGVSQNPRHKITKRGQNVTFRCDPISEHNRLYWYRQTLGQGPEFLTYFQNEAQLEKSRLLSDRFSAERPKGSFSTLEIQRTEQGDSAMYLCASSLEGRTDTQYFGPGTRLTVL.

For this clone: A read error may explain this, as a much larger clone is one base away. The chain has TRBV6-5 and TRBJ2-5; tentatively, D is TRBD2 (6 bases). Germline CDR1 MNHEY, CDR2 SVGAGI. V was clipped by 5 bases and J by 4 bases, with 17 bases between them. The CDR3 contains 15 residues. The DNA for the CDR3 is TGTGCCAGCAGTCAAACTAGCATAAGAGGAGAGACCCAGTACTTC. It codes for CASSQTSIRGETQYF.

The CDR3 loop reads CASSFLGYTDTQYF. The DNA for the CDR3 is TGCGCCAGCAGCTTTCTGGGGTACACAGATACGCAGTATTTT. V and J are TRBV5-1 and TRBJ2-3, with unresolved D. The CDR3 sequence is 14 residues long. The V end lost 2 bases, the J end lost 2 bases, and 9 bases lay between the germline ends. Per the germline V gene, CDR1 is SGHRS and CDR2 is YFSETQ.

CDR3 nucleotides: TGTGCCTGGGGGGACAGGGGTGCCGAGCAGTACTTC. It is translated as CAWGDRGAEQYF. J is TRBJ2-7 and V is TRBV30; 10 bases match TRBD1. Trimming cost V 5 bases and J 6 bases; bases outside gene matches: 4. The germline V gene encodes CDR1 GTSNPN and CDR2 SVGIG (reference sequence). There are 12 residues in the CDR3.

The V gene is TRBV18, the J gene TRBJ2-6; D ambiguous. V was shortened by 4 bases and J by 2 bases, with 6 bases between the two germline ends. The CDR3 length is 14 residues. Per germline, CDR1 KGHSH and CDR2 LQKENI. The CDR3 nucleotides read TGTGCCAGCTCACTCGGAGCTGGGGCCAACGTCCTGACTTTC. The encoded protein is CASSLGAGANVLTF.

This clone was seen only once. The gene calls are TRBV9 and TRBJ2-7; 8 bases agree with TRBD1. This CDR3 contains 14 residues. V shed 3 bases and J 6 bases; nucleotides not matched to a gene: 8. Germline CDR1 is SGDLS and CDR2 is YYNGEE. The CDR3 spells CASSALQTGAEQYF. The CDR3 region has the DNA TGTGCCAGCAGCGCCCTCCAGACAGGGGCCGAGCAGTACTTC.